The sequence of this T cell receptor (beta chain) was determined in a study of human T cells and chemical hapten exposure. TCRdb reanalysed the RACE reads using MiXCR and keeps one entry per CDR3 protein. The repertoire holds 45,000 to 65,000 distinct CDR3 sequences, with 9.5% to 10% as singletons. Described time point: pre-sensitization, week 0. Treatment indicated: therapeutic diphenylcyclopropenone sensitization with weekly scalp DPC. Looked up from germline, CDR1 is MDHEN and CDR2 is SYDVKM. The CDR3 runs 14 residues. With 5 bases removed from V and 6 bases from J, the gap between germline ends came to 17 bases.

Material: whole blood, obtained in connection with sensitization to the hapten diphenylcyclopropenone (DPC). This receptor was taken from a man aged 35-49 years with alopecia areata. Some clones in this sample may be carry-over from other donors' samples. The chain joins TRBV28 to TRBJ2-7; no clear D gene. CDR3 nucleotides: TGTGCCAGCAGTCGCCTGTCAAATCTGGGCGAGCAGTACTTC. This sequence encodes CASSRLSNLGEQYF. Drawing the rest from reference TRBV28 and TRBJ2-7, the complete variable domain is DVKVTQSSRYLVKRTGEKVFLECVQDMDHENMFWYRQDPGLGLRLIYFSYDVKMKEKGDIPEGYSVSREKKERFSLILESASTNQTSMYLCASSRLSNLGEQYFGPGTRLTVT.